The T cell receptor (beta chain) under discussion was sequenced for a study of cytomegalovirus exposure and HLA in healthy donors. Study at large: A later analysis reported the approximately 120 validation repertoires used the same platform as the roughly 670 first-cohort repertoires.

The CDR3 length is 15 residues. CDR1 and CDR2 from the germline V gene are MDHEN and SYDVKM. V gave up 1 base and J gave up 4 bases, with 13 bases separating them. The table came from immunoSEQ multiplex PCR; TCRdb's copy has only in-frame clones and leaves some out. The profile shows a few hundred thousand clones, about 90% of them singletons. Study-wide results and caveats: For cytomegalovirus status, the classifier reportedly gave diagnoses with high specificity and sensitivity.

A note on this clone: Its target is unknown.

The chain combines TRBV28 with TRBJ2-5; D is possibly TRBD1 (6 bases). The sequencing sample was made of PBMCs. This TCR was recovered from a man aged 18 to 30 in good health and CMV-seropositive. The CDR3 loop reads CASSLLQGTRETQYF. CDR3 nucleotide sequence: TGTGCCAGCAGTTTATTGCAGGGGACCAGAGAGACCCAGTACTTC.